This TCR beta chain was recovered during a study of regulatory T cells in long-lasting Graves disease. The CDR3 has 13 amino acids. Between the trimmed V and J ends, which lost 0 bases and 7 bases, there was a span of 9 bases. Germline-derived CDR1 and CDR2 are SQVTM and ANQGSEA. Arm-PCR of CDR3 regions and iRepertoire HTBI primers were used to build TCR beta libraries. TCRdb analysed the multiplex PCR reads with MiXCR anew, one entry per CDR3 protein. The table has 400,000 to 450,000 distinct CDR3 sequences, less than 20% seen once; the top ten hold roughly a tenth. This clonotype was recorded at least ten times. The time point was: newly diagnosed GD, antithyroid drugs for less than 3 months. There was RNA extracted from PBMCs, and the TCR library was made from it. This sample was shared with a second study, whose subject was T cells in Graves' hyperthyroidism and ophthalmopathy. Per that paper: Before onset, by a median of about seven months, the model predicted ophthalmopathy.

The input for sequencing was peripheral blood mononuclear cells (PBMCs), taken at new diagnosis, from a patient treated with antithyroid drugs. This chain links TRBV29-1 with TRBJ1-4; a weak D match, TRBD1 (5 bases). This TCR was recovered from a woman in her twenties or thirties with Graves disease. In DNA form, the CDR3 reads TGCAGCGTTGAAGATTGGGGCAGTGAAAAACTGTTTTTT. Its protein product is CSVEDWGSEKLFF.